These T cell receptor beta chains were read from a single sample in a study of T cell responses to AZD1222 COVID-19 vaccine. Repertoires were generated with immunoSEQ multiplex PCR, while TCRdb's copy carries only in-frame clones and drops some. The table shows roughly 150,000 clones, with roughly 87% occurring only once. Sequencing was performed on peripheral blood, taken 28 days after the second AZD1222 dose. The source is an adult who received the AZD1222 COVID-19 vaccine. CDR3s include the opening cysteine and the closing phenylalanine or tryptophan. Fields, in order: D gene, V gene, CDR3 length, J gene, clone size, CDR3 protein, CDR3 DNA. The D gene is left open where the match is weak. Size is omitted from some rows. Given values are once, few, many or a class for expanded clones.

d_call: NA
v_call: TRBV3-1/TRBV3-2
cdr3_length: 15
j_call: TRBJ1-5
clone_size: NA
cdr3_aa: CASSQAQGPNQPQHF
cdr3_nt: TGTGCCAGCAGCCAAGCACAGGGACCCAATCAGCCCCAGCATTTT

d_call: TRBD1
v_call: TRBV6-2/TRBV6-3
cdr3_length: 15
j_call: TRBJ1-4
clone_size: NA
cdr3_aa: CASSRPGTGYEKLFF
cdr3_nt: TGTGCCAGCAGTCGACCAGGGACAGGTTATGAAAAACTGTTTTTT

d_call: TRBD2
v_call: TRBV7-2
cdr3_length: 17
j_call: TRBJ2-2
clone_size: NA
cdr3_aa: CASSLNRVSGRGGELFF
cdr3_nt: TGTGCCAGCAGCTTAAACCGTGTTAGCGGGCGTGGCGGGGAGCTGTTTTTT

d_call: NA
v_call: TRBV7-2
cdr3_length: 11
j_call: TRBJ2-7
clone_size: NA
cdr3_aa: CASSPRSEQYF
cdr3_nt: TGTGCCAGCAGCCCCCGCTCAGAGCAGTACTTC

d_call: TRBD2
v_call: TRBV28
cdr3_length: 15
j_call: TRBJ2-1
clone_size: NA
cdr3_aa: CASRSPGGSFNEQFF
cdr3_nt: TGTGCCAGCAGATCCCCGGGGGGGAGTTTCAATGAGCAGTTCTTC

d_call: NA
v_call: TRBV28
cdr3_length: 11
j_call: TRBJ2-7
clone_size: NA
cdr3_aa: CASAKGHEQYF
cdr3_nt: TGTGCCAGCGCGAAAGGCCACGAGCAGTACTTC

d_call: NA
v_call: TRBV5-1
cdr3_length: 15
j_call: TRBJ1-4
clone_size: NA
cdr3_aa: CASSGATAALEKLFF
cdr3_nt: TGCGCCAGCAGCGGGGCGACAGCGGCCCTGGAAAAACTGTTTTTT

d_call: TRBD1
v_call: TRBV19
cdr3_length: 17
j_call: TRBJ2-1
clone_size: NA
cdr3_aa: CARNRDSPDGGQGEQFF
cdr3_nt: TGTGCCAGAAACAGGGACAGCCCCGACGGTGGTCAGGGTGAGCAGTTCTTC

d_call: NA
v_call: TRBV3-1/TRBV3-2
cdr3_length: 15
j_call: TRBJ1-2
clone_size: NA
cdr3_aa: CASSQDLGPKNGYTF
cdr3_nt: TGTGCCAGCAGCCAAGATCTAGGGCCGAAAAATGGCTACACCTTC

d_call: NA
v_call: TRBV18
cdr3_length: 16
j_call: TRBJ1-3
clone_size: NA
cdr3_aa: CASSPTPVGSGNTIYF
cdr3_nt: TGTGCCAGCTCACCTACGCCGGTCGGCTCTGGAAACACCATATATTTT

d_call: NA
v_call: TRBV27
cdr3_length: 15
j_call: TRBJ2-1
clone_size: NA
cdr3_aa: CASSLLTDFYNEQFF
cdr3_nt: TGTGCCAGCAGTTTACTAACTGACTTCTACAATGAGCAGTTCTTC

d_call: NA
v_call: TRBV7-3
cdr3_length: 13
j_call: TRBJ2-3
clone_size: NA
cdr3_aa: CASSLGGEYTQYF
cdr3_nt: TGTGCCAGCAGCTTAGGAGGAGAATATACGCAGTATTTT

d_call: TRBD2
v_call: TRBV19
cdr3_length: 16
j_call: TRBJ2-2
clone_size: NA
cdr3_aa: CASSMGTSANTGELFF
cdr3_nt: TGTGCCAGTAGTATGGGGACTAGTGCGAACACCGGGGAGCTGTTTTTT

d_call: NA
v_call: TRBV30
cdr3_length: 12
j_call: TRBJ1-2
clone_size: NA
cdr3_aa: CAWRTGGRGYTF
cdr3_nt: TGTGCCTGGAGGACCGGGGGGAGGGGCTACACCTTC

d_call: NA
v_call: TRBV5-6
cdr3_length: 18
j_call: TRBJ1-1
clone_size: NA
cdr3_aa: CASSLVAGRGTMSTEAFF
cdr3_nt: TGTGCCAGCAGCTTGGTAGCCGGACGGGGAACGATGAGCACTGAAGCTTTCTTT

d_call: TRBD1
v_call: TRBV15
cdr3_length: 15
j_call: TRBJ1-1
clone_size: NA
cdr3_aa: CATSREPGQTFEAFF
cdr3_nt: TGTGCCACCAGCAGAGAACCGGGACAGACCTTTGAAGCTTTCTTT

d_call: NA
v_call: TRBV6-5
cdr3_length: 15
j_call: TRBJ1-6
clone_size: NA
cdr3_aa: CASRNRVAYNSPLHF
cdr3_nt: TGTGCCAGCAGAAACAGGGTGGCATATAATTCACCCCTCCACTTT

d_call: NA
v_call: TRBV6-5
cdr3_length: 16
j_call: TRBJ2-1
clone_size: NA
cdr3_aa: CASSYPEGTGSREQFF
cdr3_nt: TGTGCCAGCAGTTACCCCGAGGGCACAGGATCTCGGGAGCAGTTCTTC

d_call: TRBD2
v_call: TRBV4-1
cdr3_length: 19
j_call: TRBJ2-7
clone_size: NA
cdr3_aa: CASSQVGTSGGARSYEQYF
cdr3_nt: TGCGCCAGCAGCCAAGTCGGGACTAGCGGGGGGGCCCGTTCCTACGAGCAGTACTTC

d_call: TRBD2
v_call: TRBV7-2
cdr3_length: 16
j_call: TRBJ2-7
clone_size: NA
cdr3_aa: CASKLTLGGNSYEQYF
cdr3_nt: TGTGCCAGCAAGCTTACACTCGGGGGGAACTCCTACGAGCAGTACTTC

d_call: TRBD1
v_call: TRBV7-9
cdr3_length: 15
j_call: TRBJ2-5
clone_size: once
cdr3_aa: CASSPDRGFQETQYF
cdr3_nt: TGTGCCAGCAGCCCGGACAGGGGATTTCAAGAGACCCAGTACTTC

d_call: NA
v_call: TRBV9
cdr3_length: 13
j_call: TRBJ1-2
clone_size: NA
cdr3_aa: CASSARGSYGYTF
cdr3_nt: TGTGCCAGCAGCGCGAGGGGGTCCTATGGCTACACCTTC

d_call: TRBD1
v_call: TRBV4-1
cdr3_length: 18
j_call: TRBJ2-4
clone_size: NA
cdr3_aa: CASSQGDRGPSAKNIQYF
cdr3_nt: TGCGCCAGCAGCCAGGGGGACAGGGGGCCGTCGGCCAAAAACATTCAGTACTTC

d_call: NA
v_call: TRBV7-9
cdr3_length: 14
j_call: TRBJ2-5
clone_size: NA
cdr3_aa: CASTGTRPAGTQYF
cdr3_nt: TGTGCCAGCACCGGGACCAGGCCAGCCGGGACCCAGTACTTC

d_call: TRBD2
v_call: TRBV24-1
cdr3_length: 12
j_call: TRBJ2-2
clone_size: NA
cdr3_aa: CATRTGGGELFF
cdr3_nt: TGTGCCACCCGGACGGGGGGCGGGGAGCTGTTTTTT

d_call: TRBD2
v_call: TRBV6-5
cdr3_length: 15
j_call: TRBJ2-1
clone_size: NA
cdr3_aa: CASSTGTSGYNEQFF
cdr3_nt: TGTGCCAGCAGTACCGGGACTAGCGGTTACAATGAGCAGTTCTTC

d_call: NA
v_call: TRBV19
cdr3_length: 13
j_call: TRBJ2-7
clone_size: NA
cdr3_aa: CASTHSSSYEQYF
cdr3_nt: TGTGCCAGTACCCACAGCAGCTCCTACGAGCAGTACTTC

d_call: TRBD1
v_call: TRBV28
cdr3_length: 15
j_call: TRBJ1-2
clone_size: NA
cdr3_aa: CASSSAGTGVYGYTF
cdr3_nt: TGTGCCAGCAGTTCCGCCGGGACAGGGGTCTATGGCTACACCTTC

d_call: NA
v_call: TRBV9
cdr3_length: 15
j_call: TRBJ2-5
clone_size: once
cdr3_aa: CASSVALRGQETQYF
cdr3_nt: TGTGCCAGCAGCGTAGCTTTGAGGGGGCAAGAGACCCAGTACTTC

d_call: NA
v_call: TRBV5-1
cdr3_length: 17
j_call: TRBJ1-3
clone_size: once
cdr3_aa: CASSLRPRQSSGNTIYF
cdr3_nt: TGCGCCAGCAGCTTGAGGCCCAGACAGAGCTCTGGAAACACCATATATTTT

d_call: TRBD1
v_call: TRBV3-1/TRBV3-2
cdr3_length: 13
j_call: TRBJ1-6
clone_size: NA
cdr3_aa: CASSQEKGATLHF
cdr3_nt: TGTGCCAGCAGCCAAGAAAAGGGGGCTACCCTCCACTTT